The rows below give T cell receptor beta chains drawn from one sample of a study of blood T cell repertoires in COVID-19. TCRdb's copy holds only in-frame clones and misses some; the assay was immunoSEQ multiplex PCR. Of more than 200,000 clones in the sample, about nine tenths are singletons; the top ten hold more than 7%. Sequencing was carried out using PBMCs or T cells enriched from blood (not recorded which). The receptor set was obtained from a man younger than 40 in a cohort exposed to, infected with or recovered from COVID-19 (not recorded which). The CDR3 runs from the conserved cysteine through the conserved F or W. A D gene is named only where the DNA matches it firmly. Size values are once, few and many counts, or a class for expanded clones, and some rows have none.

clone size,J gene,V gene,D gene,CDR3 protein,CDR3 DNA
NA,TRBJ2-3,TRBV23-1,TRBD2,CASSHPTRLAGLSTDTQYF,TGCGCCAGCAGTCATCCAACAAGACTAGCGGGGCTTAGCACAGATACGCAGTATTTT
NA,TRBJ2-2,TRBV27,NA,CASSLFRGGELFF,TGTGCCAGCAGTTTATTCAGGGGCGGGGAGCTGTTTTTT
NA,TRBJ1-4,TRBV6-5,TRBD1,CASRRGGSTNEKLFF,TGTGCCAGCCGCCGAGGGGGCTCAACTAATGAAAAACTGTTTTTT
NA,TRBJ2-2,TRBV5-1,TRBD2,CASSWGTSGFTGELFF,TGCGCCAGCAGCTGGGGGACTAGCGGATTCACCGGGGAGCTGTTTTTT
NA,TRBJ2-7,TRBV2,NA,CASRMSYEQYF,TGTGCCAGTCGTATGTCCTACGAGCAGTACTTC
NA,TRBJ1-1,TRBV4-1,NA,CASSDEGGAKNTEAFF,TGCGCCAGCAGCGACGAGGGGGGGGCAAAGAACACTGAAGCTTTCTTT
NA,TRBJ2-3,TRBV13,NA,CASSLRKVTTSTDTQYF,TGTGCCAGCAGCTTAAGGAAGGTCACTACGAGCACAGATACGCAGTATTTT
NA,TRBJ2-7,TRBV5-6,TRBD2,CASSLPGLAGVYEQYF,TGTGCCAGCAGCTTGCCGGGACTAGCGGGAGTCTACGAGCAGTACTTC
NA,TRBJ1-1,TRBV6-5,TRBD1,CASSRQGGMNTEAFF,TGTGCCAGCAGTCGACAGGGGGGAATGAACACTGAAGCTTTCTTT
NA,TRBJ1-2,TRBV28,TRBD1,CASSSTGGDYGYTF,TGTGCCAGCAGTTCGACAGGGGGCGACTATGGCTACACCTTC
NA,TRBJ2-7,TRBV6-2/TRBV6-3,TRBD1,CASSDRGLSSYEQYF,TGTGCCAGCAGCGACAGGGGGCTATCCTCCTACGAGCAGTACTTC
NA,TRBJ1-6,TRBV6-5,NA,CASKGQGSYNSPLHF,TGTGCCAGCAAGGGGCAGGGCTCCTATAATTCACCCCTCCACTTT
once,TRBJ1-2,TRBV28,TRBD1,CASRIGTANYGYTF,TGTGCCAGCAGGATCGGGACAGCCAACTATGGCTACACCTTC
NA,TRBJ2-5,TRBV7-9,NA,CASSQPRRQEVRETQYF,TGTGCCAGCAGCCAACCACGCCGACAGGAGGTTAGGGAGACCCAGTACTTC
NA,TRBJ2-1,TRBV2,NA,CASTDLLAASNEQFF,TGTGCCAGCACCGACCTACTAGCAGCTTCCAATGAGCAGTTCTTC
NA,TRBJ2-5,TRBV19,TRBD1,CASSPRDRAQETQYF,TGTGCCAGTTCTCCCCGGGACAGGGCTCAAGAGACCCAGTACTTC
NA,TRBJ2-7,TRBV7-2,TRBD1,CASSPDRTYYEQYF,TGTGCCAGCAGCCCGGACAGGACCTACTACGAGCAGTACTTC
NA,TRBJ1-4,TRBV24-1,NA,CATSDPLAAGEKLFF,TGTGCCACCAGTGATCCCTTGGCGGCTGGCGAAAAACTGTTTTTT
NA,TRBJ2-2,TRBV6-5,TRBD1,CASREDRAAGELFF,TGTGCCAGCAGGGAGGACAGGGCGGCCGGGGAGCTGTTTTTT
NA,TRBJ2-7,TRBV28,TRBD1,CASSLTGGSYEQYF,TGTGCCAGCAGTTTGACAGGGGGGTCCTACGAGCAGTACTTC
NA,TRBJ2-7,TRBV6-5,NA,CASNEQYEQYF,TGTGCCAGCAACGAGCAATACGAGCAGTACTTC
NA,TRBJ1-1,TRBV9,NA,CASSVGPRVTEAFF,TGTGCCAGCAGCGTAGGGCCCAGGGTAACTGAAGCTTTCTTT
NA,TRBJ2-5,TRBV25-1,NA,CASSHYGETQYF,TGTGCCAGCAGTCATTACGGAGAGACCCAGTACTTC
NA,TRBJ2-7,TRBV6-1,TRBD1,CASREVSGDRVTYEQYF,TGTGCCAGCAGGGAAGTAAGCGGGGACAGGGTCACCTACGAGCAGTACTTC
NA,TRBJ1-5,TRBV28,NA,CASSLWVGAGNQPQHF,TGTGCCAGCAGTTTATGGGTAGGGGCAGGCAATCAGCCCCAGCATTTT
NA,TRBJ2-3,TRBV28,TRBD2,CASSGPLAGVWADTQYF,TGTGCCAGCAGTGGCCCGCTAGCGGGAGTCTGGGCAGATACGCAGTATTTT
NA,TRBJ2-7,TRBV6-1,NA,CASSEVGLYEQYF,TGTGCCAGCAGTGAAGTTGGACTCTACGAGCAGTACTTC
NA,TRBJ1-3,TRBV18,NA,CASSPLDGSPSGNTIYF,TGTGCCAGCTCACCACTGGACGGGAGCCCCTCTGGAAACACCATATATTTT
NA,TRBJ2-5,TRBV12-5,NA,CASGLVEAGRETQYF,TGTGCTAGTGGTTTGGTAGAGGCAGGGCGCGAGACCCAGTACTTC
few,TRBJ2-2,TRBV12-5,TRBD2,CASAPGTRNTGELFF,TGTGCTAGTGCCCCTGGGACTAGGAACACCGGGGAGCTGTTTTTT
once,TRBJ1-3,TRBV28,TRBD1,CASSWTGARGNTIYF,TGTGCCAGCAGTTGGACAGGGGCGAGGGGAAACACCATATATTTT
NA,TRBJ1-2,TRBV9,NA,CASSVGDQPRGFNYGYTF,TGTGCCAGCAGCGTAGGGGACCAACCGCGGGGGTTCAACTATGGCTACACCTTC
few,TRBJ2-5,TRBV9,NA,CASSVDLGETQYF,TGTGCCAGCAGCGTAGACCTCGGGGAGACCCAGTACTTC
many,TRBJ1-3,TRBV7-8,NA,CASSTSRVSSGNTIYF,TGTGCCAGCAGCACGAGTCGGGTTTCCTCTGGAAACACCATATATTTT
NA,TRBJ1-1,TRBV4-3,NA,CASSQDFSGRLNTEAFF,TGCGCCAGCAGCCAAGATTTTAGCGGGCGTTTGAACACTGAAGCTTTCTTT
NA,TRBJ1-5,TRBV5-6,NA,CASSSTGDQPQHF,TGTGCCAGCAGTTCGACAGGAGATCAGCCCCAGCATTTT
NA,TRBJ2-6,TRBV7-3,NA,CASALDDWEGANVLTF,TGTGCCAGCGCCCTCGACGATTGGGAGGGGGCCAACGTCCTGACTTTC
NA,TRBJ2-1,TRBV7-6,NA,CASSPIRIGGGVNEQFF,TGTGCCAGCAGCCCAATAAGGATTGGAGGGGGGGTCAATGAGCAGTTCTTC
NA,TRBJ2-1,TRBV27,TRBD1,CASYPGQGYNEQFF,TGTGCCAGCTATCCGGGACAGGGGTACAATGAGCAGTTCTTC
NA,TRBJ1-4,TRBV4-2,TRBD1,CASSQVLQGAREKLFF,TGTGCCAGCAGCCAAGTCCTACAGGGGGCCAGGGAAAAACTGTTTTTT
NA,TRBJ2-1,TRBV18,NA,CASSPALGSGNNEQFF,TGTGCCAGCTCACCCGCATTAGGGAGCGGTAACAATGAGCAGTTCTTC
NA,TRBJ2-3,TRBV10-2,TRBD2,CASRKRRTSGRGSTDTQYF,TGCGCCAGCCGCAAGAGGAGGACTAGCGGGAGGGGCAGCACAGATACGCAGTATTTT
NA,TRBJ1-2,TRBV4-1,TRBD1,CASSQIQGNHYGYTF,TGCGCCAGCAGCCAAATACAGGGGAATCACTATGGCTACACCTTC
once,TRBJ2-2,TRBV7-9,NA,CASSTNTGELFF,TGTGCCAGCTCTACGAACACCGGGGAGCTGTTTTTT
once,TRBJ1-5,TRBV18,NA,CASAAVGEGPQHF,TGTGCCAGCGCCGCGGTAGGCGAGGGGCCCCAGCATTTT
NA,TRBJ2-3,TRBV5-1,NA,CASSFRSDTQYF,TGCGCCAGCAGCTTCAGGTCAGATACGCAGTATTTT
NA,TRBJ2-2,TRBV9,TRBD2,CASTGTSGVLGTGELFF,TGTGCCAGCACCGGGACTAGTGGGGTTCTCGGAACCGGGGAGCTGTTTTTT
NA,TRBJ2-1,TRBV19,NA,CASSKEGLRGNEQFF,TGTGCCAGTAGTAAGGAGGGCCTCCGTGGCAATGAGCAGTTCTTC
NA,TRBJ2-7,TRBV29-1,TRBD1,CSVGRGRGLPYEQYF,TGCAGCGTCGGCCGGGGCAGGGGGCTTCCCTACGAGCAGTACTTC
NA,TRBJ2-3,TRBV28,NA,CASSLRTGLFSPLSTDTQYF,TGTGCCAGCAGTTTAAGGACGGGACTTTTCTCCCCCCTTAGCACAGATACGCAGTATTTT
NA,TRBJ1-3,TRBV6-2/TRBV6-3,NA,CASSYSLWNTIYF,TGTGCCAGCAGTTACTCGCTATGGAACACCATATATTTT
once,TRBJ2-3,TRBV11-3,TRBD2,CASSLGWREREDTQYF,TGTGCCAGCAGCTTAGGATGGCGGGAGAGGGAGGATACGCAGTATTTT
NA,TRBJ2-7,TRBV10-3,TRBD2,CAISDRLAAPYEQYF,TGTGCCATCAGTGACCGACTAGCGGCACCCTACGAGCAGTACTTC
NA,TRBJ1-5,TRBV7-2,TRBD1,CASSSPGTGYQPQHF,TGTGCCAGCAGCTCCCCCGGGACAGGGTATCAGCCCCAGCATTTT
NA,TRBJ1-2,TRBV5-6,TRBD1,CASSKGLRQGGYTF,TGTGCCAGCAGCAAGGGACTCCGACAGGGTGGCTACACCTTC
NA,TRBJ1-1,TRBV5-4,NA,CASSLAGQPEAFF,TGTGCCAGCAGCTTGGCGGGACAACCTGAAGCTTTCTTT
NA,TRBJ2-1,TRBV27,NA,CASSLSSHEGYEQFF,TGTGCCAGCAGTTTATCGAGTCATGAGGGATATGAGCAGTTCTTC
NA,TRBJ2-3,TRBV9,TRBD2,CASSGTSAADTQYF,TGTGCCAGCAGCGGAACTAGCGCCGCAGATACGCAGTATTTT
NA,TRBJ1-1,TRBV2,NA,CASSYDEVTEAFF,TGTGCCAGCAGCTATGATGAGGTCACTGAAGCTTTCTTT